The present T cell receptor beta chain was sequenced within a study of T cell changes during pregnancy in multiple sclerosis. V was pared by 4 bases and J by 4 bases, with 19 bases between. The germline gives CDR1 LNHDA, CDR2 SQIVND (reference sequence). The CDR3 contains 16 residues. Profiling relied on immunoSEQ multiplex PCR, and the TCRdb table lists in-frame clones only, not all of them. The data contain just under 45,000 clones, 95% to 97% of them seen just once; the ten biggest clones take up roughly 0.9%. This clonotype was obtained from a female donor with multiple sclerosis, enrolled in a pregnancy study. The rearrangement joins TRBV19 to TRBJ1-2, with D tentatively TRBD1 (5 bases). Material: peripheral blood, obtained in the second trimester of pregnancy. The DNA of the CDR3 is TGTGCCAGTAGTACCTCGCCCCTTGGGCAGGGCTATGGCTACACCTTC. Translation: CASSTSPLGQGYGYTF. The whole variable domain, remainder taken from reference TRBV19 and TRBJ1-2, is DGGITQSPKYLFRKEGQNVTLSCEQNLNHDAMYWYRQDPGQGLRLIYYSQIVNDFQKGDIAEGYSVSREKKESFPLTVTSAQKNPTAFYLCASSTSPLGQGYGYTFGSGTRLTVV.